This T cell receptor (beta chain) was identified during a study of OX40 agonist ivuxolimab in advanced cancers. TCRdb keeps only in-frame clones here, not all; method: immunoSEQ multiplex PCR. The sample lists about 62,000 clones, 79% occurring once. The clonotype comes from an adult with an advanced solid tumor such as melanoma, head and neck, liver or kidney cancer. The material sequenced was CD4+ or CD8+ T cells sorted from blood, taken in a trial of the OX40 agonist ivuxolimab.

The chain's CDR3 is CASSLLDRGSTYEQYF. DNA for the CDR3: TGCGCCAGCAGCCTGCTCGACAGGGGGAGTACCTACGAGCAGTACTTC. V gene TRBV4-1 combines with J gene TRBJ2-7; 9 bases are a match to TRBD1. The germline gives CDR1 MGHRA, CDR2 YSYEKL. The trim removed 4 bases at V and 2 bases at J, leaving 9 bases unmatched. This CDR3 is built from 16 residues.